The 10 T cell receptor beta chains below come from one sample, sequenced in a study of T cell responses to AZD1222 COVID-19 vaccine. Profiling relied on immunoSEQ multiplex PCR, and the TCRdb table lists in-frame clones only, not all of them. The data contain some 100,000 clones, about 86% of them singletons. The material sequenced was peripheral blood, taken on day 0 of AZD1222 vaccination. These receptors originate from an adult in good health.

This clone was seen just once. The rearrangement links TRBV30 to TRBJ2-5; no clear D. Germline loops: CDR1 GTSNPN, CDR2 SVGIG (reference sequence). V lost 2 bases and J 2 bases, leaving 9 bases between the germline ends. CDR3 size: 13 residues. CDR3 residues: CAWSWARQETQYF. Here the CDR3 DNA reads TGTGCCTGGAGTTGGGCTCGTCAAGAGACCCAGTACTTC.

This clone has only one observation. The chain uses TRBV4-2 and TRBJ1-4; D may be TRBD1 (5 bases). Trimming shortened V by 0 bases and J by 6 bases, and 14 bases separated the two germline ends. Per the germline V gene, CDR1 is LGHNA and CDR2 is YNFKEQ. This CDR3 has 16 residues. The DNA of the CDR3 is TGTGCCAGCAGCCAAGATGGGGCAGTTGGGCATGAAAAACTGTTTTTT. Translated: CASSQDGAVGHEKLFF.

V and J are TRBV4-2 and TRBJ1-4; no reliable D call. The CDR3 spans 14 residues. V shed 4 bases and J shed 5 bases, with 11 bases lying between them. Germline values: CDR1 LGHNA, CDR2 YNFKEQ. CDR3 in DNA: TGTGCCAGCAGCCTGCCGGGAGGAAATGAAAAACTGTTTTTT. It codes for CASSLPGGNEKLFF.

V gene TRBV14 combines with J gene TRBJ1-1, with D maybe TRBD1 (6 bases). The V end was cut by 1 base, the J end by 0 bases, with 12 bases between. The germline V gene encodes CDR1 SGHDN and CDR2 FVKESK. The CDR3 sequence is 16 residues long. The CDR3 region is CASSQVPTGMNTEAFF. The DNA of the CDR3 is TGTGCCAGCAGCCAAGTCCCAACAGGGATGAACACTGAAGCTTTCTTT. Based on the CDR3 plus reference TRBV14 and TRBJ1-1, the full variable domain is EAGVTQFPSHSVIEKGQTVTLRCDPISGHDNLYWYRRVMGKEIKFLLHFVKESKQDESGMPNNRFLAERTGGTYSTLKVQPAELEDSGVYFCASSQVPTGMNTEAFFGQGTRLTVV.

The CDR3 region is CASSFLRDGSNNEQFF. The CDR3 DNA is TGTGCCAGTAGTTTTCTCCGGGACGGATCGAACAATGAGCAGTTCTTC. J is TRBJ2-1 and V is TRBV19; D could derive from TRBD1 or TRBD2 (5 bases each). This CDR3 region has 16 residues. The V end lost 5 bases, the J end lost 5 bases, and 19 bases lay between the germline ends. CDR1 is LNHDA and CDR2 is SQIVND in the germline V gene (reference sequence).

The V call is TRBV4-2, the J call TRBJ2-7, with TRBD1 matching 9 bases. The CDR3 has 14 amino acids. Germline trimming cut 2 bases from V and 4 bases from J; bases unmatched to any gene: 3. Germline V lookup: CDR1 LGHNA, CDR2 YNFKEQ. The CDR3 DNA sequence: TGTGCCAGCAGCCAACGGACAGGGGAATACGAGCAGTACTTC. It yields the protein CASSQRTGEYEQYF.

The chain links TRBV19 to TRBJ1-2; 8 bases fit TRBD1. The J segment lost 3 bases and the V segment lost 5 bases, leaving 8 bases of the junction unmatched. Germline-derived CDR1 and CDR2 are LNHDA and SQIVND (reference sequence). The CDR3 contains 15 residues. CDR3 loop: CASSVTGAMDYGYTF. CDR3 in DNA: TGTGCCAGTAGTGTGACAGGGGCGATGGACTATGGCTACACCTTC. The full variable domain, completed using reference TRBV19 and TRBJ1-2, is DGGITQSPKYLFRKEGQNVTLSCEQNLNHDAMYWYRQDPGQGLRLIYYSQIVNDFQKGDIAEGYSVSREKKESFPLTVTSAQKNPTAFYLCASSVTGAMDYGYTFGSGTRLTVV.

This chain uses TRBV7-9 with TRBJ1-3; D uncertain. The CDR3 totals 12 residues. CDR1 is SEHNR and CDR2 is FQNEAQ in the germline V gene (reference sequence). This CDR3 is CASRSSGNTIYF. The CDR3 DNA reads TGTGCGAGTCGGTCCTCTGGAAACACCATATATTTT.

The chain's CDR3 is CASSLVNNEQFF. The CDR3 region has the DNA TGTGCCAGCAGCTTAGTAAACAATGAGCAGTTCTTC. V and J are TRBV7-2 and TRBJ2-1; no reliable D call. V lost 1 base and J lost 5, with 3 bases in between. The germline gives CDR1 SGHTA, CDR2 FQGNSA. This CDR3 has 12 residues.

The genes are TRBV6-5 and TRBJ2-5; D not resolved. The CDR3 totals 14 residues. V was trimmed by 5 bases and J by 5 bases, leaving 15 bases between them. Germline values: CDR1 MNHEY, CDR2 SVGAGI. CDR3 nucleotide sequence: TGTGCCAGCAGTCCCCCCGAAGTAGGGGAGACCCAGTACTTC. Residues: CASSPPEVGETQYF.